This TCR beta chain derives from a study of blood T cell repertoires in COVID-19. The method was immunoSEQ multiplex PCR; TCRdb's version includes in-frame clones alone and lacks a portion of them. The sample comprises around 82,000 clones, about 91% of which are singletons, and 10% to 15% rests with the top ten. The receptor's source is a man in his 70s with active or convalescent COVID-19. Sequencing was done on a sample of peripheral blood.

The CDR3 here is CASSLAQQMNTEAFF. The DNA of the CDR3 is TGTGCCAGCAGCTTGGCCCAACAGATGAACACTGAAGCTTTCTTT. The chain couples TRBV5-6 to TRBJ1-1; D call uncertain. Trimming shortened V by 0 bases and J by 0 bases, and 9 bases separated the two germline ends. Germline V CDR1 and CDR2: SGHDT, YYEEEE. This CDR3 has 15 residues.